A single sample gave rise to the 25 T cell receptor beta chains below, sequenced in a study of T cell repertoires in cytomegalovirus infection. TCRdb re-analysed the reads in MiXCR, keeping a single row per CDR3 protein. This sample has about 920,000 distinct CDR3 sequences; 31% occur once, and the top ten carry 11% to 15%. Antigens of these TCRs are unknown. The specimen comprised cultured CD8+ T cells from PBMCs, sampled from culture after CMV antigen stimulation. These receptors were collected from a human donor in good health (CMV status not recorded). Some clones in this sample may be carry-over from other donors' samples.

This chain joins TRBV7-8 and TRBJ2-1; no reliable D call. Germline-derived CDR1 and CDR2 are SGHVS and FQNEAQ. This CDR3 has 11 residues. The V end lost 5 bases, the J end lost 9 bases, and 8 bases lay between the germline ends. The CDR3 spells CASSHGPEQFF. Written as DNA, the CDR3 is TGTGCCAGCAGCCATGGACCTGAGCAGTTCTTC.

The gene calls are TRBV20-1 and TRBJ2-4; 8 bases map to TRBD1. Trimming took 6 bases from V and 0 from J; bases not matched to a gene: 7. Germline CDR1 reads DFQATT; CDR2 reads SNEGSKA (reference sequence). The CDR3 length is 15 residues. CDR3 region: CSARQGMLAKNIQYF. DNA for the CDR3: TGCAGTGCCAGACAGGGGATGCTAGCCAAAAACATTCAGTACTTC.

In its sample, this clonotype was seen a few times. The rearrangement links TRBV10-3 to TRBJ1-2; 8 bases align to TRBD1. Trimming removed 4 bases from V and 4 bases from J; junction bases left unmatched: 11. The germline V gene encodes CDR1 ENHRY and CDR2 SYGVKD. The CDR3 contains 16 residues. CDR3 coding DNA: TGTGCCATCAGTGTGCTAATGCAGGGGGCATCCTATGGCTACACCTTC. It is translated as CAISVLMQGASYGYTF.

The chain links TRBV7-4 to TRBJ2-2, with TRBD1 identical over 8 bases. The J segment lost 3 bases and the V segment lost 5 bases, leaving 8 bases of the junction unmatched. This CDR3 spans 16 amino acids. Germline assignment: CDR1 SGHVT and CDR2 SQSDAQ. The CDR3 protein is CASSPGGGVDTGELFF. CDR3 nucleotides: TGTGCCAGCAGCCCAGGGGGCGGAGTAGACACCGGGGAGCTGTTTTTT.

The chain is built from TRBV7-9 and TRBJ2-1; D remains unclear. The CDR3 totals 13 residues. Germline loops: CDR1 SEHNR, CDR2 FQNEAQ (reference sequence). Trimming shortened V by 7 bases and J by 4 bases, and 11 bases separated the two germline ends. The CDR3 reads CASTYRQYNEQFF. CDR3 sequence (DNA): TGTGCCAGCACCTATCGGCAGTACAATGAGCAGTTCTTC.

This clonotype was picked up many times. The chain links TRBV12-3 or TRBV12-4 to TRBJ1-6; 7 bases map to TRBD1. Trimming removed 6 bases from V and 7 bases from J; junction bases left unmatched: 15. The CDR3 covers 17 residues. In nucleotides, the CDR3 is TGTGCCAGCAGCTTAATGATTGACAGGGTGTGGAATTCACCCCTCCACTTT. This gives the protein CASSLMIDRVWNSPLHF.

The chain couples TRBV28 to TRBJ1-5; 7 nucleotides agree with TRBD1. Germline trimming cut 6 bases from V and 0 bases from J; bases unmatched to any gene: 11. The CDR3 consists of 17 residues. Per the germline V gene, CDR1 is MDHEN and CDR2 is SYDVKM. CDR3 loop: CASRRGTVVNSNQPQHF. CDR3 sequence (DNA): TGTGCCAGCAGGCGAGGGACAGTAGTTAATAGCAATCAGCCCCAGCATTTT.

This clonotype was detected only a few times. J is TRBJ2-7 and V is TRBV7-8; D assignment may be TRBD1 or TRBD2 (5 bases each). The V and J ends lost 1 base and 7 bases respectively, with 14 bases between them. The CDR3 runs 14 residues. CDR1 and CDR2 from the germline V gene are SGHVS and FQNEAQ. This chain's CDR3 is CASSLGGSLGEQYF. CDR3 nucleotides: TGTGCCAGCAGCTTAGGGGGGAGCTTGGGTGAGCAGTACTTC.

This clonotype has a handful of counts. The chain links TRBV12-3 or TRBV12-4 to TRBJ2-2; TRBD2 agrees at 7 bases. Trimming cost V 4 bases and J 4 bases; bases outside gene matches: 6. This CDR3 is built from 15 residues. The CDR3 sequence is CASSSSGEGTGELFF. CDR3 bases: TGTGCCAGCAGTTCCTCGGGGGAGGGCACCGGGGAGCTGTTTTTT.

This clonotype was observed a few times. The V gene is TRBV19, the J gene TRBJ1-4; TRBD1 matches at 7 bases. Trimming took 6 bases from V and 3 from J; bases not matched to a gene: 7. The CDR3 spans 15 residues. Germline values: CDR1 LNHDA, CDR2 SQIVND (reference sequence). The CDR3 loop reads CASRGGASANEKLFF. As DNA, the CDR3 is TGTGCCAGTAGAGGGGGCGCTTCGGCTAATGAAAAACTGTTTTTT.

The V gene is TRBV7-9, the J gene TRBJ2-2; D remains ambiguous. Trimming stripped 6 bases from V and 2 bases from J, with 13 bases between. Germline loops: CDR1 SEHNR, CDR2 FQNEAQ (reference sequence). The length of the CDR3 is 15 residues. In DNA form, the CDR3 reads TGTGCCAGCAGTTTCCCCGGGTTAAACACCGGGGAGCTGTTTTTT. Its protein product is CASSFPGLNTGELFF.

This clonotype was observed a handful of times. The chain couples TRBV7-8 to TRBJ2-5, with D maybe TRBD2 (7 bases). Germline CDR1 SGHVS, CDR2 FQNEAQ. Deletions cut 5 bases from V and 5 bases from J, with 15 bases between. The CDR3 has 14 amino acids. The CDR3 region has the DNA TGTGCCAGCAGCGGAGGGGGGGGGCCCGAGACCCAGTACTTC. It translates to CASSGGGGPETQYF.

Turning to this clonotype: A read error may explain this, as a much larger clone is one base away. The chain combines TRBV7-2 with TRBJ1-2; TRBD1 matches at 9 bases. Germline CDR1 and CDR2: SGHTA and FQGNSA. CDR3 length equals 16 residues. Trimming took 7 bases from V and 4 from J; bases not matched to a gene: 13. CDR3 sequence reads: CASNIRDRAIGYGYTF. The CDR3 nucleotides are TGTGCCAGCAACATTAGGGACAGGGCGATCGGCTATGGCTACACCTTC. Filled out from reference TRBV7-2 and TRBJ1-2, the complete variable domain reads GAGVSQSPSNKVTEKGKDVELRCDPISGHTALYWYRQSLGQGLEFLIYFQGNSAPDKSGLPSDRFSAERTGGSVSTLTIQRTQQEDSAVYLCASNIRDRAIGYGYTFGSGTRLTVV.

The CDR3 DNA sequence: TGTGCCAGCAGTGAACCCGAACTGCAACTGAATCAGCCCCAGCATTTT. This sequence encodes CASSEPELQLNQPQHF. This chain joins TRBV6-1 and TRBJ1-5; D gene uncertain. With 2 bases removed from V and 4 bases from J, the gap between germline ends came to 15 bases. The CDR3 has 16 amino acids. CDR1 is MNHNS and CDR2 is SASEGT in the germline V gene.

The sample holds a few counts of this clonotype. This chain joins TRBV7-6 and TRBJ2-7; D is possibly TRBD1 (5 bases). V was cut by 1 base and J by 4 bases, with 14 bases left in between. CDR3 length: 15 residues. From germline, CDR1 is SGHVS and CDR2 FNYEAQ. CDR3 loop: CASSLGGGWLYEQYF. The DNA of the CDR3 is TGTGCCAGCAGCTTAGGGGGCGGTTGGTTGTACGAGCAGTACTTC.

The chain uses TRBV4-3 and TRBJ2-3, with D possibly TRBD2 on 6 matching bases. V was shortened by 0 bases and J by 5 bases, with 12 bases between the two germline ends. The CDR3 consists of 15 residues. The germline CDR1 and CDR2 sequences are LGHNA and YSLEER. The CDR3 reads CASSQDEEGGDTQYF. CDR3 in DNA: TGCGCCAGCAGCCAAGATGAGGAGGGCGGAGATACGCAGTATTTT.

This clonotype was recorded a few times. The chain recombines TRBV6-5 with TRBJ2-5; D may correspond to TRBD1 or TRBD2 (5 bases each). V was pared by 5 bases and J by 3 bases, with 10 bases between. The CDR3 covers 13 residues. Germline-derived CDR1 and CDR2 are MNHEY and SVGAGI. The CDR3: CASSPWDEETQYF. In nucleotides, the CDR3 is TGTGCCAGCAGTCCCTGGGACGAAGAGACCCAGTACTTC.

This clonotype turned up a few times. The rearrangement uses TRBV25-1 and TRBJ1-2; 7 nucleotides agree with TRBD1. V was pared by 2 bases and J by 4 bases, with 4 bases of the junction left unmatched. This CDR3 comprises 14 residues. CDR1 and CDR2 (germline): MGHDK, SYGVNS. CDR3 nucleotide sequence: TGTGCCAGCAGTGAAGGGACAGCCTTCTATGGCTACACCTTC. Amino acid sequence: CASSEGTAFYGYTF.

This clonotype was observed many times. The chain combines TRBV7-7 with TRBJ2-7, with D perhaps matching TRBD2 (6 bases). The CDR3 contains 14 residues. The germline gives CDR1 SSHAT, CDR2 FNYEAQ (reference sequence). CDR3: CASGFRDLAPEQYF. The CDR3 coding sequence is TGTGCTAGCGGTTTCCGGGACCTCGCTCCCGAGCAGTACTTC.

This clonotype has a single count. The V gene is TRBV4-1, the J gene TRBJ1-6; D call uncertain. Germline V gene sequence: CDR1 MGHRA, CDR2 YSYEKL. The CDR3 sequence is 16 residues long. Trimming left V 0 bases short and J 8 bases short, with 14 bases between. CDR3 sequence reads: CASSQEGAADYSPLHF. CDR3 DNA: TGCGCCAGCAGCCAAGAAGGAGCGGCAGATTATTCACCCCTCCACTTT.

With regard to this clonotype: Germline and junction disagree at one end, which may indicate a read error. V usage is TRBV7-9 and J usage is TRBJ2-3; 7 bases are a match to TRBD1. There are 16 residues in the CDR3. CDR1 SEHNR and CDR2 FQNEAQ come from the germline V gene (reference sequence). CDR3 region: CAGSPRGPTSTDTQYF. In nucleotides, the CDR3 is TGTGCCGGCAGCCCTAGGGGGCCTACTAGCACAGATACGCAGTATTTT.

This clonotype was detected only a few times. The J gene is TRBJ1-5, the V gene TRBV5-1; D ambiguous. In germline, CDR1 is SGHRS, CDR2 YFSETQ. This CDR3 contains 14 residues. The V gene lost 0 bases and the J gene lost 3 bases, with 7 bases spanning the gap. This CDR3 is CASSLDTFNQPQHF. The CDR3 DNA is TGCGCCAGCAGCTTGGACACGTTCAATCAGCCCCAGCATTTT.

The chain employs TRBV2 and TRBJ2-2; 9 positions agree with TRBD1. CDR3 size: 16 residues. J was trimmed by 6 bases and V by 3 bases; bases with no gene match: 8. Germline V gives CDR1 SNHLY, CDR2 FYNNEI. CDR3 sequence: CASSENRDRVAGELFF. The CDR3 DNA sequence: TGTGCCAGCAGTGAGAACCGGGACAGGGTGGCCGGGGAGCTGTTTTTT.

The V gene is TRBV24-1, the J gene TRBJ2-2; either TRBD1 or TRBD2 may fit D (5 bases each). The CDR3 contains 12 residues. CDR1 is KGHDR and CDR2 is SFDVKD in the germline V gene. The V gene lost 10 bases and the J gene lost 6 bases, with 11 bases spanning the gap. Written as DNA, the CDR3 is TGTGCCACGGAAGGGACCTCCGGGGAGCTGTTTTTT. Translation gives CATEGTSGELFF.

Ten or more counts support this clonotype. The chain uses TRBV10-3 and TRBJ1-2; 10 positions agree with TRBD1. V shed 6 bases, J shed 5 bases, and the junction held 6 bases outside the gene matches. The germline gives CDR1 ENHRY, CDR2 SYGVKD. This CDR3 spans 14 amino acids. In DNA form, the CDR3 reads TGTGCCATCAGCGAACCGGGACAGGGGTATGGCTACACCTTC. It encodes CAISEPGQGYGYTF.